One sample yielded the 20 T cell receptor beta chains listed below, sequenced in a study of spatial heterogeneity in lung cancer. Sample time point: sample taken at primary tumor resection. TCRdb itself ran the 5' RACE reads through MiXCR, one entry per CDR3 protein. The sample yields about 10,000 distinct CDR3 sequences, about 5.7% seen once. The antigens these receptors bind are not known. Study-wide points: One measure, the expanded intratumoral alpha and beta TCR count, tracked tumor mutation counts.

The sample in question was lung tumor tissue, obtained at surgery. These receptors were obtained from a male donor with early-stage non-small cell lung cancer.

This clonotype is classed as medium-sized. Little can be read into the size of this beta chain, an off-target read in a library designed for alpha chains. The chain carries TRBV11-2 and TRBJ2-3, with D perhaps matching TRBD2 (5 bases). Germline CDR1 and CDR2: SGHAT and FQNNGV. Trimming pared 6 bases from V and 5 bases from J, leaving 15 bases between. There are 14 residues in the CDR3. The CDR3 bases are TGTGCCAGCAGTACACTAACGGGAATAGATACGCAGTATTTT. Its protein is CASSTLTGIDTQYF.

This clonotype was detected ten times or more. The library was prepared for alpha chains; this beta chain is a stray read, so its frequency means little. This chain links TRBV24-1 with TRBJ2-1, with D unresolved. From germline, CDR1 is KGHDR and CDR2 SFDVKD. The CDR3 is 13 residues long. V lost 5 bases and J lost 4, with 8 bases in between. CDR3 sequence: CATSGPRYNEQFF. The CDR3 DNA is TGTGCCACCAGTGGCCCAAGGTACAATGAGCAGTTCTTC.

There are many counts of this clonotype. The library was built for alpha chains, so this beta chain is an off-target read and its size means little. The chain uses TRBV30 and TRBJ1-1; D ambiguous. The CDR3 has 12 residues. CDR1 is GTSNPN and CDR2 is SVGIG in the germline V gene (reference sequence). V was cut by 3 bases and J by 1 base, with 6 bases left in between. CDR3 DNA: TGTGCCTGGAGACGGGGGAACACTGAAGCTTTCTTT. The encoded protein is CAWRRGNTEAFF.

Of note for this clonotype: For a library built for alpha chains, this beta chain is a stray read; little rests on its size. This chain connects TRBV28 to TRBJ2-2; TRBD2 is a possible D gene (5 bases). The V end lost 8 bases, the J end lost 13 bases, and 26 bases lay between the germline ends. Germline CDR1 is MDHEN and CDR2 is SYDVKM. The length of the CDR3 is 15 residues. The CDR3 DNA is TGTGCCAGCTCCCCCGTCCGGGGAAACACCGTGGTGCTGTTTTTT. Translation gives CASSPVRGNTVVLFF.

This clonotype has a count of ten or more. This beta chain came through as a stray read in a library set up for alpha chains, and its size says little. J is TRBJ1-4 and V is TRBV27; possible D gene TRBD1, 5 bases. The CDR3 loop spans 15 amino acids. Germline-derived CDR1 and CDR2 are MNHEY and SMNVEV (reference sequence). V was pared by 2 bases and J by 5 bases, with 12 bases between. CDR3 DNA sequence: TGTGCCAGCAGTTTAAAGGAGGGGCGGAATGAAAAACTGTTTTTT. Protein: CASSLKEGRNEKLFF.

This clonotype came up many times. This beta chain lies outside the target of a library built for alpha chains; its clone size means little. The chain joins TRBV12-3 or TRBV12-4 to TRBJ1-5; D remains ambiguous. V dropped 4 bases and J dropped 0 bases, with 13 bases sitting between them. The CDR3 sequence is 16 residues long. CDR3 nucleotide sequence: TGTGCCAGCAGTTCCAGACTACTAAATAGCAATCAGCCCCAGCATTTT. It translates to CASSSRLLNSNQPQHF.

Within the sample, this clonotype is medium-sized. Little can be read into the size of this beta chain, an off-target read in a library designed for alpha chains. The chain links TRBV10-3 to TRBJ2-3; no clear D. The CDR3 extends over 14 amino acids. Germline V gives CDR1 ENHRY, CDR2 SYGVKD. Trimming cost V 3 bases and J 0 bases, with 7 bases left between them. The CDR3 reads CAISDRSSTDTQYF. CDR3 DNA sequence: TGTGCCATCAGTGACCGGTCAAGCACAGATACGCAGTATTTT.

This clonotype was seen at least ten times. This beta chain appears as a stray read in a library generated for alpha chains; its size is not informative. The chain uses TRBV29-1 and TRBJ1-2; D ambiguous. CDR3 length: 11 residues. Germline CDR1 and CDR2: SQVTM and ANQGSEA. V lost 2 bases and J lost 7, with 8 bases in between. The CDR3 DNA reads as TGCAGCGTTGAACAGAGATCTGGCTACACCTTC. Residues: CSVEQRSGYTF.

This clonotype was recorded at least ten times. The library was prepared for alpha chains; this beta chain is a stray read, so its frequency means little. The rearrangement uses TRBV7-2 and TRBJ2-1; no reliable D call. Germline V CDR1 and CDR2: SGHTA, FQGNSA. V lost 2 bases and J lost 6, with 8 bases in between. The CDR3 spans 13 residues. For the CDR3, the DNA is TGTGCCAGCAGCTTATCCCGAGGCAATGAGCAGTTCTTC. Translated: CASSLSRGNEQFF.

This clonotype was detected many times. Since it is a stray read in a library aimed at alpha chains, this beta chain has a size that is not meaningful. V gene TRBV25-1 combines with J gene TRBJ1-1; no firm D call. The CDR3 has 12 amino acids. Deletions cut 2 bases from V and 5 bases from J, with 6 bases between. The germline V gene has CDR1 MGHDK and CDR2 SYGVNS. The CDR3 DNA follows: TGTGCCAGCAGTGAAACTGGGACTGAAGCTTTCTTT. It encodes CASSETGTEAFF.

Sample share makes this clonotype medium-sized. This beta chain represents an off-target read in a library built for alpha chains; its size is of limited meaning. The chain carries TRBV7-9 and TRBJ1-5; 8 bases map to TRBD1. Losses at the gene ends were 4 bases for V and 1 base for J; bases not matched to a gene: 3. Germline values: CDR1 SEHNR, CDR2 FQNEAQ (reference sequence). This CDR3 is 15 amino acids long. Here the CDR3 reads CASSSWTGSNQPQHF. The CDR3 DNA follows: TGTGCCAGCAGCTCTTGGACAGGGAGCAATCAGCCCCAGCATTTT.

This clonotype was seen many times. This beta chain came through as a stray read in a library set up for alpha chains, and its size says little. DNA of the CDR3: TGCAGCGCCTACTCCGGGACTAGAATCTCCAATGAGCAGTTCTTC. Translated, it gives CSAYSGTRISNEQFF. V and J are TRBV20-1 and TRBJ2-1; 8 bases agree with TRBD2. Germline lookup yields CDR1 DFQATT and CDR2 SNEGSKA (reference sequence). This CDR3 region has 15 residues.

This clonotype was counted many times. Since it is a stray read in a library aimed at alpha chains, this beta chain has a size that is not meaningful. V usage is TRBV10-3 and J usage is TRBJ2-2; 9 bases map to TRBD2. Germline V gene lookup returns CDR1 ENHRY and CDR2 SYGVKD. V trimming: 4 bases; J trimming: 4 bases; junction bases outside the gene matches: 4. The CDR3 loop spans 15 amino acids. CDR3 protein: CAISGTSGLTGELFF. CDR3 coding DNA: TGTGCCATCAGTGGCACTAGCGGGCTCACCGGGGAGCTGTTTTTT.

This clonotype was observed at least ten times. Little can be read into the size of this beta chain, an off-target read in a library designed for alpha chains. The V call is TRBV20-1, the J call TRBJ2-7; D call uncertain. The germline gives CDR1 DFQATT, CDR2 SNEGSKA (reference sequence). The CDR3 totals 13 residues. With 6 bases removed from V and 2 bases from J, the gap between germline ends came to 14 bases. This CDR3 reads CSALRVVAYEQYF. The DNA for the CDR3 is TGCAGTGCCCTTCGAGTGGTAGCCTACGAGCAGTACTTC.

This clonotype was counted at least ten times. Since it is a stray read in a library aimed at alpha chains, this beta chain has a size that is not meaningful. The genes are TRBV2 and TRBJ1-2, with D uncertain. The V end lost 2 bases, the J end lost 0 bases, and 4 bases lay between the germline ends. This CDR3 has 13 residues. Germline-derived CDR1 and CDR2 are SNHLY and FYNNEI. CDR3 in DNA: TGTGCCAGCAGTGAAAACCCTAACTATGGCTACACCTTC. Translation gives CASSENPNYGYTF.

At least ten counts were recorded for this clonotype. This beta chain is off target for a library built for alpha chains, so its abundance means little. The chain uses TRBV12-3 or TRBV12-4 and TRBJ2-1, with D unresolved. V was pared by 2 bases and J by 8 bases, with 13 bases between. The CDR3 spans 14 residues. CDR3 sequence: CASSLQASRDEQFF. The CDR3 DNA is TGTGCCAGCAGTTTACAGGCCTCTAGGGATGAGCAGTTCTTC.

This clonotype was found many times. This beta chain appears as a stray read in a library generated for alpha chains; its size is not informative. This chain's CDR3 is CASSGQDNNSPLHF. The CDR3 DNA is TGTGCCAGCAGTGGACAGGATAATAATTCACCCCTCCACTTT. The V and J genes are TRBV2 and TRBJ1-6; a possible D gene is TRBD1 (6 bases). The CDR3 totals 14 residues. Between the trimmed V and J ends, which lost 4 bases and 5 bases, there was a span of 9 bases. Germline V lookup: CDR1 SNHLY, CDR2 FYNNEI.

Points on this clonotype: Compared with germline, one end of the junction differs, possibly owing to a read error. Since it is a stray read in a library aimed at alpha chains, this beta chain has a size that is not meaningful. CDR3 amino acids: CASTQKMGQYGQYF. The CDR3 region has the DNA TGCGCCAGCACCCAAAAGATGGGACAGTACGGGCAGTACTTT. The V call is TRBV5-1, the J call TRBJ2-7, with 7 bases fitting TRBD1. The CDR3 has 14 residues. Germline V gene sequence: CDR1 SGHRS, CDR2 YFSETQ.

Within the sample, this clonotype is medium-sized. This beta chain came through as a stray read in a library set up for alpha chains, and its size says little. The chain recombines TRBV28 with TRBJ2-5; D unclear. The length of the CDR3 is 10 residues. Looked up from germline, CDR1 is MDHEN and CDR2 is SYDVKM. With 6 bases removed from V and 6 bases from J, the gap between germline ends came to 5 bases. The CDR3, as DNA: TGTGCCAGCAGCTATAAGACCCAGTACTTC. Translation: CASSYKTQYF.

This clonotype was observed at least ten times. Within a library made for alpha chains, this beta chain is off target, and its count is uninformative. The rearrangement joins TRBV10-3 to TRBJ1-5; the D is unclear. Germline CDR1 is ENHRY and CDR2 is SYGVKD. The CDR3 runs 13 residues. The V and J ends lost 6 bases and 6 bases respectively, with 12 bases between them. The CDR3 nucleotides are TGTGCCATCAGCGGACGTTCAGGTCAGCCCCAGCATTTT. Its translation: CAISGRSGQPQHF.